Sequencing of this T cell receptor (beta chain) was carried out in a study of blood T cells in healthy people across ages. Study results and caveats: A strong correlation was seen between TCR beta diversity and naive T cell percentage.

The study recruited healthy Caucasian donors from Russia who were aged roughly 6 to 95. About this clonotype: What it binds is not known.

A second PCR of roughly 7 to 11 cycles used a sample-barcoded 5' primer and a J-beta primer mix. TCRdb used MiXCR to reprocess the 5' RACE reads, holding one entry per CDR3 protein. The sample has 1.5 million to 1.8 million distinct CDR3 sequences; about 42% are singletons. V lost 5 bases and J 4 bases, leaving 14 bases between the germline ends. In germline, CDR1 is MNHNY, CDR2 SVGAGI (reference sequence). The CDR3 has 14 residues. Sequenced input: blood. This TCR derives from a woman aged 18 to 35 in good health. J is TRBJ1-2 and V is TRBV6-6; no firm D call. As DNA, the CDR3 is TGTGCCAGCAGTGGTGCCCGGGAAGGCTATGGCTACACCTTC. Translation: CASSGAREGYGYTF.